Following are 9 T cell receptor beta chains from one sample sequenced in a study of regulatory T cells in long-lasting Graves disease (dated by TCRdb to about 2021). The library was obtained by multiplex PCR. TCRdb lists the instrument as Illumina HiSeq 4000. CDR3 regions were amplified by Arm-PCR with iRepertoire HTBI primers to construct TCR beta libraries. TCRdb trimmed the raw reads at Q25, called clones with MiXCR and kept productive beta chains. Here each entry gathers all rows of one CDR3 protein and keeps the most common genes and DNA. The sample yields 400,000 to 650,000 distinct CDR3 sequences; 15% to 20% were counted once. The ten largest make up 20% to 25% of the sample. The sample's time point label, in plain terms: newly diagnosed GD, antithyroid drugs for less than 3 months. For both TCR sequencing and RNA sequencing, RNA was extracted from PBMCs using TRIzol. The same sample was also studied in work on T cells in Graves' hyperthyroidism and ophthalmopathy.

Material: peripheral blood mononuclear cells (PBMCs), obtained at new diagnosis, from a patient treated with antithyroid drugs. The receptors stem from a woman aged 40 to 65 with Graves disease. Donor details come from another sample of the same person, matched by shared clones.

This clonotype occurred many times. CDR3 coding DNA: TGTGCCATCGGGCCGGGACTAGCGGGGGAGAATGAGCAGTTCTTC. Its protein product is CAIGPGLAGENEQFF. The chain carries TRBV10-3 and TRBJ2-1, with 14 bases matching TRBD2. Germline values: CDR1 ENHRY, CDR2 SYGVKD. The CDR3 covers 15 residues. J gave up 7 bases and V 8 bases, and 7 bases lay outside the gene matches.

This clonotype was picked up many times. The chain links TRBV27 to TRBJ2-3; no firm D call. The germline V gene has CDR1 MNHEY and CDR2 SMNVEV (reference sequence). There are 13 residues in the CDR3. The V gene lost 5 bases and the J gene lost 1 base, with 7 bases spanning the gap. The CDR3 DNA follows: TGTGCCAGCAGTCCCTTAGGCACAGATACGCAGTATTTT. Translating gives CASSPLGTDTQYF.

In its sample, this clonotype was seen many times. The chain couples TRBV12-5 to TRBJ1-1; TRBD1 agrees at 8 bases. The CDR3 contains 15 residues. CDR1 LGHNT and CDR2 FRNRAP come from the germline V gene. With V trimmed by 1 base and J by 4 bases, 5 bases remained unmatched. CDR3: CASGLGRGQATEAFF. CDR3 bases: TGTGCTAGTGGTTTGGGCAGGGGGCAGGCCACTGAAGCTTTCTTT.

The chain joins TRBV11-2 to TRBJ1-1; D ambiguous. There are 16 residues in the CDR3. Trimming shortened V by 1 base and J by 1 base, and 13 bases separated the two germline ends. From germline, CDR1 is SGHAT and CDR2 FQNNGV. The CDR3 DNA reads as TGTGCCAGCAGCTTAGTACCCCCCCCTTCGAACACTGAAGCTTTCTTT. It encodes CASSLVPPPSNTEAFF. Full variable domain (missing parts from reference TRBV11-2 and TRBJ1-1): EAGVAQSPRYKIIEKRQSVAFWCNPISGHATLYWYQQILGQGPKLLIQFQNNGVVDDSQLPKDRFSAERLKGVDSTLKIQPAKLEDSAVYLCASSLVPPPSNTEAFFGQGTRLTVV.

This clonotype was recorded a few times. DNA of the CDR3: TGTGCCAGCAGTTCTAGGCGGGGGGGCAAATACGAGCAGTACTTC. It is translated as CASSSRRGGKYEQYF. This chain uses TRBV12-3 or TRBV12-4 with TRBJ2-7, with 9 nucleotides matching TRBD2. This CDR3 is 15 amino acids long. The V segment lost 4 bases and the J segment 4 bases; nucleotides outside the gene matches: 8.

A word on this clonotype: This sequence may be a read error, since a much larger clone differs from it by one base. The CDR3 does not close with the conserved phenylalanine or tryptophan, likely indicating a read error. The rearrangement links TRBV20-1 to TRBJ1-1; the D is unclear. CDR1 and CDR2 from the germline V gene are DFQATT and SNEGSKA (reference sequence). V gave up 5 bases and J gave up 0 bases, with 10 bases separating them. This CDR3 has 13 amino acids. CDR3 in amino acids: CSASGSMNTEAFL. For the CDR3, the DNA is TGCAGTGCTTCAGGTTCTATGAACACTGAAGCTTTCCTT.

This clonotype was seen ten or more times. The chain has TRBV14 and TRBJ2-3; D unclear. CDR3 length: 13 amino acids. Trimming took 2 bases from V and 2 from J, leaving 5 bases between them. The germline V gene has CDR1 SGHDN and CDR2 FVKESK. The CDR3 nucleotides are TGTGCCAGCAGCCAACTCGACACAGATACGCAGTATTTT. Amino acids: CASSQLDTDTQYF. Filled out from reference TRBV14 and TRBJ2-3, the complete variable domain reads EAGVTQFPSHSVIEKGQTVTLRCDPISGHDNLYWYRRVMGKEIKFLLHFVKESKQDESGMPNNRFLAERTGGTYSTLKVQPAELEDSGVYFCASSQLDTDTQYFGPGTRLTVL.

The table lists this clonotype with a few counts. The chain is built from TRBV12-3 or TRBV12-4 and TRBJ2-2; no firm D call. CDR3 length equals 14 residues. V was shortened by 7 bases and J by 6 bases, with 15 bases between the two germline ends. The CDR3: CASTHGPIAGELFF. The CDR3, as DNA: TGTGCCAGCACCCACGGGCCTATAGCCGGGGAGCTGTTTTTT.

This clonotype was picked up many times. In nucleotides, the CDR3 is TGTGCCATCAGTGAGTCGTTGGGATCCTACGAGCAGTACTTC. It yields the protein CAISESLGSYEQYF. The chain has TRBV10-3 and TRBJ2-7; no definite D call. Trimming stripped 0 bases from V and 1 base from J, with 7 bases between. The CDR3 is 14 residues long. Germline V CDR1 and CDR2: ENHRY, SYGVKD.